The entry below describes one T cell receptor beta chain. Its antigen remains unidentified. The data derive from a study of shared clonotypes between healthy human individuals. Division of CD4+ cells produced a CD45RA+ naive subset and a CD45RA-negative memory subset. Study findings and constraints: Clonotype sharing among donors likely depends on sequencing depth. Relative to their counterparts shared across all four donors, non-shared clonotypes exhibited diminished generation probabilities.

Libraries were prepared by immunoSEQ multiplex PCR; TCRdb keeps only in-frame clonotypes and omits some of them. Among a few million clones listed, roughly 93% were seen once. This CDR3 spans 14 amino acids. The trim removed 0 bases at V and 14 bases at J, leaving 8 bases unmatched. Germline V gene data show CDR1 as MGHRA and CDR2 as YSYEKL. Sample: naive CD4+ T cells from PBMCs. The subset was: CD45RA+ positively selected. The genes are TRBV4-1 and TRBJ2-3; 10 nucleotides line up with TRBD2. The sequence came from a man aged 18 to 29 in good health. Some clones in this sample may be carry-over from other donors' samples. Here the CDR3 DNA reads TGCGCCAGCAGCCAAGAACGTAGCGGGAGGATCCCGTATTTT. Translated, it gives CASSQERSGRIPYF.